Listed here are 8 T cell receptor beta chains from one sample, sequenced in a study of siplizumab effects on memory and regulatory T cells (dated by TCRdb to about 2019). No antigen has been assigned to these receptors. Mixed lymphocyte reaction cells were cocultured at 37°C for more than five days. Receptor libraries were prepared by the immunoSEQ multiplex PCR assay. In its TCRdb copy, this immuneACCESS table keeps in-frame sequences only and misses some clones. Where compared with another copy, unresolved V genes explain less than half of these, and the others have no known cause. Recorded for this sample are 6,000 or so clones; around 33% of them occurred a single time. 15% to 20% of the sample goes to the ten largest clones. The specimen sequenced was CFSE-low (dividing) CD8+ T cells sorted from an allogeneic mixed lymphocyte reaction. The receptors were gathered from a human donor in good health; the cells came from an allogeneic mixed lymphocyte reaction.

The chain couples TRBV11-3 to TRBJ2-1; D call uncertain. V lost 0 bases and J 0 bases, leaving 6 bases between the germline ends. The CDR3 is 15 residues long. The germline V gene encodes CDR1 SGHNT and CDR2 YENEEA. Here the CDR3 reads CASSLDGSSYNEQFF. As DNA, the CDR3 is TGTGCCAGCAGCTTAGACGGTAGCTCCTACAATGAGCAGTTCTTC.

The CDR3 here is CASSFETAGNTEAFF. In DNA form, the CDR3 reads TGTGCCAGCAGCTTCGAGACGGCCGGGAACACTGAAGCTTTCTTT. The chain employs TRBV7-9 and TRBJ1-1; D not certain. Trimming pared 3 bases from V and 1 base from J, leaving 12 bases between. The CDR3 sequence is 15 residues long. From germline, CDR1 is SEHNR and CDR2 FQNEAQ (reference sequence).

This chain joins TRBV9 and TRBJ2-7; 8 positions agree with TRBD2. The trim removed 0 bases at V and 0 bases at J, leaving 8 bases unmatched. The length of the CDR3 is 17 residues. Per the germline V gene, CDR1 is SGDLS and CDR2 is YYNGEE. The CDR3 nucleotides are TGTGCCAGCAGCGTAGGGGGGGCGGGAGGCCTCTCCTACGAGCAGTACTTC. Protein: CASSVGGAGGLSYEQYF. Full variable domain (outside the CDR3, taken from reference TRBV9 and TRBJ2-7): DSGVTQTPKHLITATGQRVTLRCSPRSGDLSVYWYQQSLDQGLQFLIQYYNGEERAKGNILERFSAQQFPDLHSELNLSSLELGDSALYFCASSVGGAGGLSYEQYFGPGTRLTVT.

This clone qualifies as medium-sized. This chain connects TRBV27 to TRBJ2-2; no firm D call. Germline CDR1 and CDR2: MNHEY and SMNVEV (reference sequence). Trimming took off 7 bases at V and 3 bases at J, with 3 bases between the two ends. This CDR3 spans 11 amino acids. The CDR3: CASTDTGELFF. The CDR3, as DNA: TGTGCCAGCACCGACACCGGGGAGCTGTTTTTT.

The CDR3 bases are TGTGCCAGCAGCCAAGAGGAGAGGAGCGGAGATACGCAGTATTTT. Protein: CASSQEERSGDTQYF. This chain joins TRBV5-4 and TRBJ2-3, with TRBD2 as a possible D gene (5 bases). V shed 4 bases and J shed 5 bases, with 17 bases lying between them. The CDR3 extends over 15 amino acids. The germline V gene encodes CDR1 SGHNT and CDR2 YYREEE (reference sequence).

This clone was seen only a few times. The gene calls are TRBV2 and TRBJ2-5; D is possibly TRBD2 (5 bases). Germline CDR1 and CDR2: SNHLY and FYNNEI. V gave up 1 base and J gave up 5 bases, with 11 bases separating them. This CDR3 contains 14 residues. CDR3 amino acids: CASSEVGSRETQYF. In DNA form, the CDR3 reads TGTGCCAGCAGTGAAGTAGGGAGTAGGGAGACCCAGTACTTC.

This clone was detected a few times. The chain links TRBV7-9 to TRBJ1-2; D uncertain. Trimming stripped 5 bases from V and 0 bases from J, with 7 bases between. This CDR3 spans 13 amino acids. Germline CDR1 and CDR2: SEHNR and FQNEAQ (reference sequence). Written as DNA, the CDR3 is TGTGCCAGCAGCGCAAAACCTAACTATGGCTACACCTTC. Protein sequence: CASSAKPNYGYTF.

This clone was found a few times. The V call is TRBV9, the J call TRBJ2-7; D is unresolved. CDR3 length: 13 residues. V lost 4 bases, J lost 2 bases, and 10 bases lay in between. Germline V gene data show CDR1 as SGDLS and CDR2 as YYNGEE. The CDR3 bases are TGTGCCAGCAGCCCTAAGACCGCCTACGAGCAGTACTTC. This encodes CASSPKTAYEQYF.